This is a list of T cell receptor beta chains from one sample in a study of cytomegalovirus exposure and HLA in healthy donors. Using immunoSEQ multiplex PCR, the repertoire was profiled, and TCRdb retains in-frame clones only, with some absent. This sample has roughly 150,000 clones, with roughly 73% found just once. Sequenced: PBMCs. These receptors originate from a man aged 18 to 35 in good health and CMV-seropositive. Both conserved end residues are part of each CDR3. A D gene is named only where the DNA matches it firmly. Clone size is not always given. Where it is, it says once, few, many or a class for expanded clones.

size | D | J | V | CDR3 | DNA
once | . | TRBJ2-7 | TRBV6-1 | CASSEPGTYEQYF | TGTGCCAGCAGTGAACCCGGGACCTACGAGCAGTACTTC
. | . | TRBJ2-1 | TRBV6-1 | CASRRSGSSYNEQFF | TGTGCCAGCAGACGTAGCGGAAGCTCCTACAATGAGCAGTTCTTC
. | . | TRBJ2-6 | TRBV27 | CASSSKGAGANVLTF | TGTGCCAGCAGTTCAAAGGGGGCTGGGGCCAACGTCCTGACTTTC
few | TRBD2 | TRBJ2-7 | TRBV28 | CASSASTSGRWYEQYF | TGTGCCAGCAGTGCCTCGACTAGCGGGAGATGGTACGAGCAGTACTTC
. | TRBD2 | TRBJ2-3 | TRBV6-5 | CASGASGIPDTQYF | TGTGCCAGCGGTGCTAGCGGGATCCCAGATACGCAGTATTTT
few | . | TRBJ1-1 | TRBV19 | CASSTTVLTEAFF | TGTGCCAGTAGTACGACAGTACTCACTGAAGCTTTCTTT
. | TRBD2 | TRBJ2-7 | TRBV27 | CASRRSRTSGRYEQYF | TGTGCCAGTCGCAGATCTCGGACTAGCGGGAGGTACGAGCAGTACTTC
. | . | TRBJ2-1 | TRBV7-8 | CASSPRESSYNEQFF | TGTGCCAGCAGCCCTCGAGAAAGCTCCTACAATGAGCAGTTCTTC
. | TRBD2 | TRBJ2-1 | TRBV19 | CASSISGRGNEQFF | TGTGCCAGTAGTATCAGCGGGAGAGGGAATGAGCAGTTCTTC
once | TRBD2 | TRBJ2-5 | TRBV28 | CASRPYRAGEGGTQYF | TGTGCCAGCAGACCTTACAGAGCGGGGGAAGGAGGGACCCAGTACTTC
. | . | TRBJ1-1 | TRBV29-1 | CSVEFPGGVPEAFF | TGCAGCGTTGAATTCCCGGGAGGGGTACCTGAAGCTTTCTTT
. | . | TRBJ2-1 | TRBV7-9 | CASSSSSVSYNEQFF | TGTGCCAGCAGCTCGTCTAGCGTCTCCTACAATGAGCAGTTCTTC
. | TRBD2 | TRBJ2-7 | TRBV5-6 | CASSFLTSGISYEQYF | TGTGCCAGCAGCTTTTTAACTAGCGGAATCTCCTACGAGCAGTACTTC
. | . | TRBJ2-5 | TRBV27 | CASLQETQYF | TGTGCCAGCTTACAAGAGACCCAGTACTTC
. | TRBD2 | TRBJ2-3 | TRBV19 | CASSMREAVTDTQYF | TGTGCCAGTAGTATGCGGGAGGCTGTCACAGATACGCAGTATTTT
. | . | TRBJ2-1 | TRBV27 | CASSPGAYLRGEQFF | TGTGCCAGCAGCCCAGGGGCTTACCTGAGGGGTGAGCAGTTCTTC
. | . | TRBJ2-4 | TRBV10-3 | CAISEGGTVLAKNIQYF | TGTGCCATCAGTGAAGGTGGAACAGTATTAGCCAAAAACATTCAGTACTTC
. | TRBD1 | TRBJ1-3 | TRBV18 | CASSRDRDRANF | TGTGCCAGCTCACGTGACCGGGACAGGGCCAATTTT
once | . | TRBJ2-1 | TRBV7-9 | CASSSSSFGAGEQFF | TGTGCCAGCAGCTCCTCTAGCTTCGGAGCCGGTGAGCAGTTCTTC
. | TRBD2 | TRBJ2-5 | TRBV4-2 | CASSRELAGQETQYF | TGTGCCAGCAGCCGCGAACTAGCGGGCCAAGAGACCCAGTACTTC
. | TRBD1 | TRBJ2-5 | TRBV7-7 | CASSRLWGTAQETQYF | TGTGCTAGCAGCCGCCTCTGGGGGACAGCGCAAGAGACCCAGTACTTC
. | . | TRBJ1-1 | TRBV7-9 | CASSLSGGTEAFF | TGTGCCAGCAGCCTTTCGGGGGGCACTGAAGCTTTCTTT
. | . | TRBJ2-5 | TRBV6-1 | CASTSVQGFPATQYF | TGTGCCAGCACTAGTGTCCAAGGTTTCCCGGCGACCCAGTACTTC
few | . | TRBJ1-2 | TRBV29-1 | CSVGPDTNYGYTF | TGCAGCGTTGGACCGGACACGAACTATGGCTACACCTTC
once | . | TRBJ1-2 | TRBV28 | CASSYSYGYTF | TGTGCCAGCAGCTACTCCTATGGCTACACCTTC
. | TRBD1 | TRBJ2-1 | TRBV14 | CASSRIRDSRYNEQFF | TGTGCCAGCAGCCGGATAAGGGACAGCAGATACAATGAGCAGTTCTTC
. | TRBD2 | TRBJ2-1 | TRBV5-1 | CASSAGTRGNNEQFF | TGCGCCAGCAGCGCCGGGACTAGAGGTAACAATGAGCAGTTCTTC
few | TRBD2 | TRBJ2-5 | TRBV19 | CASSEYLAGQKETQYF | TGTGCCAGTAGCGAATACCTAGCGGGACAAAAAGAGACCCAGTACTTC
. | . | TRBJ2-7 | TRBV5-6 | CASSLLGRGGYEQYF | TGTGCCAGCAGCTTGTTGGGCAGGGGTGGTTACGAGCAGTACTTC
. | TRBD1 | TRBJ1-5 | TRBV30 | CAWSRTGGGNQPQHF | TGTGCCTGGAGTCGGACAGGGGGCGGCAATCAGCCCCAGCATTTT
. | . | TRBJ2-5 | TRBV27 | CASSPPGLQETQYF | TGTGCCAGCAGTCCCCCGGGACTTCAAGAGACCCAGTACTTC
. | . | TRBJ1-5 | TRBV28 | CASSIGTMGQGNRPQHF | TGTGCCAGCAGTATCGGGACAATGGGGCAGGGCAATCGGCCCCAGCATTTT
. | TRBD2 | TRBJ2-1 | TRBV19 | CASSILAGNEQFF | TGTGCCAGTAGTATACTAGCGGGCAATGAGCAGTTCTTC
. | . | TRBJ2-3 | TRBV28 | CATVLPGTQYF | TGTGCCACCGTTCTTCCAGGGACGCAGTATTTT
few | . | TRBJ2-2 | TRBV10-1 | CASSQTTLNTGELFF | TGCGCCAGCAGTCAAACTACTCTGAACACCGGGGAGCTGTTTTTT
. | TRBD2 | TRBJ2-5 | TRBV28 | CASRGLAGGGRETQYF | TGTGCCAGCAGGGGGCTAGCGGGAGGGGGACGAGAGACCCAGTACTTC
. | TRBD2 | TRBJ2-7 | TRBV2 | CASSDVGTSGSSYEQYF | TGTGCCAGCAGCGATGTAGGGACTAGCGGGAGCTCCTACGAGCAGTACTTC
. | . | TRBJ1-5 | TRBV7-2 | CASSLGQNSNQPQHF | TGTGCCAGCAGCTTGGGACAAAATTCGAACCAGCCCCAGCATTTT
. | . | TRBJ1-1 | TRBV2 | CASSVNRANTEAFF | TGTGCCAGCAGTGTAAACAGGGCAAACACTGAAGCTTTCTTT
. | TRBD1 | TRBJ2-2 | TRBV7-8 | CASSRWDRDYSGELFF | TGTGCCAGCAGCAGATGGGACAGGGATTATTCCGGGGAGCTGTTTTTT
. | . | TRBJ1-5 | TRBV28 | CASSFYSGGNQPQHF | TGTGCCAGCAGTTTCTATTCGGGGGGCAATCAGCCCCAGCATTTT
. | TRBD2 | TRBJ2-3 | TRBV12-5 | CASGLAGGGLVDTQYF | TGTGCTAGTGGTTTGGCTGGCGGGGGGCTAGTAGATACGCAGTATTTT
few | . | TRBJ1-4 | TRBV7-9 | CASSPSAGGNEKLFF | TGTGCCAGCAGCCCGTCGGCGGGGGGGAATGAAAAACTGTTTTTT
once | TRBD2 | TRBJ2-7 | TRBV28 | CASSVAGGPSYEQYF | TGTGCCAGCAGTGTAGCGGGAGGGCCTTCCTACGAGCAGTACTTC
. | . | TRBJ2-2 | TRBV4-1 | CASSPLQNTNTGELFF | TGCGCCAGCAGCCCCCTACAGAATACGAACACCGGGGAGCTGTTTTTT
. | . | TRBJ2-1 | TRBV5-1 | CASSLGRDHNEQFF | TGCGCCAGCAGCTTGGGGCGGGATCACAATGAGCAGTTCTTC
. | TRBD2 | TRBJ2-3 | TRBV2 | CAIGTSGSTDTQYF | TGTGCCATCGGGACTAGCGGAAGCACAGATACGCAGTATTTT
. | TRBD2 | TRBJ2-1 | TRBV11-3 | CASSFGGGLADYNEQFF | TGTGCCAGCAGCTTTGGTGGAGGGCTAGCGGATTACAATGAGCAGTTCTTC
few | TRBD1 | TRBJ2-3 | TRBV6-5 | CASSKGGRTDTQYF | TGTGCCAGCAGTAAAGGGGGCAGGACAGATACGCAGTATTTT
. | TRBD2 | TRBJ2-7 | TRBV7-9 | CASSLTSGQSGQYF | TGTGCCAGCAGCTTGACTAGCGGCCAAAGTGGGCAGTACTTC
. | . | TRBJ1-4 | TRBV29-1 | CSVVMEGKLFF | TGCAGCGTTGTTATGGAGGGAAAACTGTTTTTT
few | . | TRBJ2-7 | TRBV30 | CASDQGSYEQYF | TGTGCCAGCGATCAGGGGTCCTACGAGCAGTACTTC
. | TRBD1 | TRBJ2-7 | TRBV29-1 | CSVGDRALRKQYF | TGCAGCGTAGGCGACAGGGCTCTACGGAAGCAGTACTTC
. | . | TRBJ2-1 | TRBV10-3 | CAIRTTGGTYNEQFF | TGTGCCATCAGAACGACAGGTGGCACCTACAATGAGCAGTTCTTC
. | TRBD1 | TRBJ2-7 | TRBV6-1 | CASMEWTGGLYEQYF | TGTGCCAGCATGGAGTGGACAGGGGGTTTATACGAGCAGTACTTC
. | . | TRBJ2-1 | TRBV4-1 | CASSQDRGSVVGEQFF | TGCGCCAGCAGCCAAGATAGGGGGTCCGTAGTAGGAGAGCAGTTCTTC
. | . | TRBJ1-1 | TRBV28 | CASSSPSAGNTEAFF | TGTGCCAGCAGTTCACCTTCTGCAGGGAACACTGAAGCTTTCTTT
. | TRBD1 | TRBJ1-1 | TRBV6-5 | CASTPGQGRTEAFF | TGTGCCAGCACACCGGGACAGGGGCGGACTGAAGCTTTCTTT
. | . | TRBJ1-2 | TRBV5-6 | CASSLFSGTPIRIWYGYTF | TGTGCCAGCAGCTTGTTCTCCGGGACTCCCATTAGGATTTGGTATGGCTACACCTTC